This TCR beta chain was captured by sequencing in a study of control samples from healthy donors and cancer patients. The V end was cut by 0 bases, the J end by 2 bases, with 16 bases between. Germline lookup yields CDR1 SGHRS and CDR2 YFSETQ. The CDR3 is 17 residues long. This clone was found a few times. TCRdb's copy holds only in-frame clones and misses some; the assay was immunoSEQ multiplex PCR. Among approximately 70,000 clones listed, 90% were seen once. This TCR came from a woman in her forties or fifties with colorectal cancer. The V call is TRBV5-1, the J call TRBJ2-3; D is perhaps TRBD1 or TRBD2 (5 bases each). The sequenced sample consisted of PBMCs. CDR3 region: CASSLVGGTIPTDTQYF. The CDR3 nucleotides read TGCGCCAGCAGCTTGGTCGGTGGGACCATCCCCACAGATACGCAGTATTTT.